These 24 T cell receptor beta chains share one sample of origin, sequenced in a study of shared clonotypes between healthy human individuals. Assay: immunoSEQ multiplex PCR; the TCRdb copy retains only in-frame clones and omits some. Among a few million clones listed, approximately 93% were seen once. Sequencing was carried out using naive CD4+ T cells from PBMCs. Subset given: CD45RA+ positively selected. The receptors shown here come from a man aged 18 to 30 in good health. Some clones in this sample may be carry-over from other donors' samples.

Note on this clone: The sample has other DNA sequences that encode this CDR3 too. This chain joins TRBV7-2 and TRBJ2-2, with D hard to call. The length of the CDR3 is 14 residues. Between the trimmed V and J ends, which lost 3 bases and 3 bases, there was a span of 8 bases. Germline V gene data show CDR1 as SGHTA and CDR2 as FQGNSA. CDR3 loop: CASSFSGYTGELFF. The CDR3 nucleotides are TGTGCCAGCAGCTTTTCCGGGTACACCGGGGAGCTGTTTTTT.

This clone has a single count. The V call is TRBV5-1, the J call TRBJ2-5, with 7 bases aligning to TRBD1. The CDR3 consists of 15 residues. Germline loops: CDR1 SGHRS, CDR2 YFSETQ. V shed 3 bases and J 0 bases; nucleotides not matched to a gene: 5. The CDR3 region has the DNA TGCGCCAGCAGCTACGCTGACAGGGACCAAGAGACCCAGTACTTC. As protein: CASSYADRDQETQYF.

CDR3 sequence reads: CASSLIMGPQETQYF. The CDR3 bases are TGTGCCAGCAGCTTAATAATGGGTCCTCAAGAGACCCAGTACTTC. The V gene is TRBV7-2, the J gene TRBJ2-5; no reliable D call. Germline-derived CDR1 and CDR2 are SGHTA and FQGNSA. The CDR3 spans 15 residues. The V end lost 2 bases, the J end lost 2 bases, and 12 bases lay between the germline ends.

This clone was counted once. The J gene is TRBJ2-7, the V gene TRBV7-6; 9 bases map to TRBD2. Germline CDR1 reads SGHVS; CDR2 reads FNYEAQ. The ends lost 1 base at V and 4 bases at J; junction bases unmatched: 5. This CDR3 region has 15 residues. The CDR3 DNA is TGTGCCAGCAGCTTAGTAGCGGGGGACGCGTACGAGCAGTACTTC. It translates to CASSLVAGDAYEQYF.

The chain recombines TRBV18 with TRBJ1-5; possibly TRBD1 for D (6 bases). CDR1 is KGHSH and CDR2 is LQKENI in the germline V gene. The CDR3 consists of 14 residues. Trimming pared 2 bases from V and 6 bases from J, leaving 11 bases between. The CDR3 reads CASSPGDTSQPQHF. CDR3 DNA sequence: TGTGCCAGCTCACCAGGGGACACTAGTCAGCCCCAGCATTTT.

The CDR3 loop reads CASSFQGQDHEQYF. Written as DNA, the CDR3 is TGTGCCAGCAGCTTTCAAGGACAAGACCACGAGCAGTACTTC. The J gene is TRBJ2-5, the V gene TRBV7-2; tentatively, D is TRBD1 (5 bases). The J call is in doubt because the DNA end fits TRBJ2-7 better. The CDR3 consists of 14 residues. Per the germline V gene, CDR1 is SGHTA and CDR2 is FQGNSA.

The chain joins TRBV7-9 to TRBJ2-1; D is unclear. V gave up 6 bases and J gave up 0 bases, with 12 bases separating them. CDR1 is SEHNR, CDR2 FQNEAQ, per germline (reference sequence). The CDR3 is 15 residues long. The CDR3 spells CASSFPSLSYNEQFF. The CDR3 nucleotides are TGTGCCAGCAGTTTCCCAAGTCTCTCCTACAATGAGCAGTTCTTC.

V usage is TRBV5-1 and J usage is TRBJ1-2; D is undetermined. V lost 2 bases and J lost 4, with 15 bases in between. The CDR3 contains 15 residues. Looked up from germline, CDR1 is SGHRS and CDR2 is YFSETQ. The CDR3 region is CASSFNGESSYGYTF. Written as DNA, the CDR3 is TGCGCCAGCAGCTTTAACGGGGAGAGTAGCTATGGCTACACCTTC.

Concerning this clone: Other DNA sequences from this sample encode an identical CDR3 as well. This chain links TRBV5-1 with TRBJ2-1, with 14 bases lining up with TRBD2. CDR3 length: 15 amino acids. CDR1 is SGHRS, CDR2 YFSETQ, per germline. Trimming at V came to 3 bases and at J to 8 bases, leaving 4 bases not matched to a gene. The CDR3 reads CASSSGLAGVHEQFF. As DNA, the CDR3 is TGCGCCAGCAGCTCGGGACTAGCGGGAGTGCATGAGCAGTTCTTC.

This chain's CDR3 is CASSWAGGKDTQYF. The CDR3 bases are TGCGCCAGCAGCTGGGCAGGGGGCAAAGATACGCAGTATTTT. The J gene is TRBJ2-3, the V gene TRBV5-1; TRBD1 matches 8 bases. Germline V lookup: CDR1 SGHRS, CDR2 YFSETQ. After removal of 3 bases from V and 5 bases from J, the junction contained 5 bases not matched to a gene. The CDR3 is 14 amino acids.

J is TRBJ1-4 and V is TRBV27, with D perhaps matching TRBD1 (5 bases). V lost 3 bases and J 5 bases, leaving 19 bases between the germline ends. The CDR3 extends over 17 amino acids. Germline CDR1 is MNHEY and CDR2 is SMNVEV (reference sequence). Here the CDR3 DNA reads TGTGCCAGCAGTTTTATCAGGGCCGGGACGGCGAATGAAAAACTGTTTTTT. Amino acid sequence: CASSFIRAGTANEKLFF.

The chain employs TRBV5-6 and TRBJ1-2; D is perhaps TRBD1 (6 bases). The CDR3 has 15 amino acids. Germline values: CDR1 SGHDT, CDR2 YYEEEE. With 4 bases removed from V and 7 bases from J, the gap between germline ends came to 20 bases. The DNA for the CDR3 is TGTGCCAGCAGCGCTCTGTGGGGGCGCGGAGGTGGCTACACCTTC. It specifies CASSALWGRGGGYTF.

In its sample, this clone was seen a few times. CDR3 sequence: CASTSVRPYSNQPQHF. CDR3 in DNA: TGTGCCAGCACCTCTGTCCGACCATATAGCAATCAGCCCCAGCATTTT. V gene TRBV28 combines with J gene TRBJ1-5; D remains unclear. The V gene's germline CDR1 is MDHEN and CDR2 SYDVKM. Trimming pared 7 bases from V and 0 bases from J, leaving 16 bases between. This CDR3 has 16 amino acids.

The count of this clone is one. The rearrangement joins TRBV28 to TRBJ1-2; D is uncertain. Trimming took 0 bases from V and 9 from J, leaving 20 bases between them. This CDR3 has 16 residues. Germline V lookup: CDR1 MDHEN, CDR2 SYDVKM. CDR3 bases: TGTGCCAGCAGTTTATGGGCATCTACACCTGCTGGGAGCTACACCTTC. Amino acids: CASSLWASTPAGSYTF.

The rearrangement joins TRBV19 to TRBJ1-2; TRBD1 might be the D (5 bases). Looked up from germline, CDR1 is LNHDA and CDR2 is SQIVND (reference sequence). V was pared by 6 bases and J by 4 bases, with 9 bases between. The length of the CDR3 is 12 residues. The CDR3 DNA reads TGTGCCAGTAGCCAGGGTACCTATGGCTACACCTTC. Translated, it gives CASSQGTYGYTF.

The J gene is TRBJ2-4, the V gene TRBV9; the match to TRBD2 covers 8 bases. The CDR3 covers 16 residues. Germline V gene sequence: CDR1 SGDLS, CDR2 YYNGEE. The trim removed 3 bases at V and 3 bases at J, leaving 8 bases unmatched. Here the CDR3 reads CASSADLAGGKNIQYF. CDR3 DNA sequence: TGTGCCAGCAGCGCAGACCTAGCGGGTGGCAAAAACATTCAGTACTTC. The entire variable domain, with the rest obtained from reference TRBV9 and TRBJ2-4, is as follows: DSGVTQTPKHLITATGQRVTLRCSPRSGDLSVYWYQQSLDQGLQFLIQYYNGEERAKGNILERFSAQQFPDLHSELNLSSLELGDSALYFCASSADLAGGKNIQYFGAGTRLSVL.

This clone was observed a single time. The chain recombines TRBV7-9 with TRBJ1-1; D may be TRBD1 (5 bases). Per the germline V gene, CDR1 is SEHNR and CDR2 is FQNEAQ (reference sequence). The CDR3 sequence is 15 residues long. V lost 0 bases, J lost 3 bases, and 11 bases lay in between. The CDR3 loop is CASSLARGVDTEAFF. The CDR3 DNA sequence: TGTGCCAGCAGCTTAGCGCGGGGGGTGGACACTGAAGCTTTCTTT.

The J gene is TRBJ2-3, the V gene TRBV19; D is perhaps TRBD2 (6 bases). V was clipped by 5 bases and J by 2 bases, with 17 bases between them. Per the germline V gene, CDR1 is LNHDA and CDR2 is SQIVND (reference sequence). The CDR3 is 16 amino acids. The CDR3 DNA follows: TGTGCCAGTAGTCCGGGACTTACAGGACTCACAGATACGCAGTATTTT. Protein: CASSPGLTGLTDTQYF. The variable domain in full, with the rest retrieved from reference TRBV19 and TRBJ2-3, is DGGITQSPKYLFRKEGQNVTLSCEQNLNHDAMYWYRQDPGQGLRLIYYSQIVNDFQKGDIAEGYSVSREKKESFPLTVTSAQKNPTAFYLCASSPGLTGLTDTQYFGPGTRLTVL.

The CDR3 loop reads CASSLRQGALLQETQYF. DNA for the CDR3: TGCGCCAGCAGCTTGCGGCAGGGGGCCCTTTTGCAAGAGACCCAGTACTTC. The rearrangement links TRBV5-1 to TRBJ2-5; 8 bases match TRBD1. Germline CDR1 and CDR2: SGHRS and YFSETQ. The ends lost 1 base at V and 2 bases at J; junction bases unmatched: 10. The CDR3 contains 17 residues.

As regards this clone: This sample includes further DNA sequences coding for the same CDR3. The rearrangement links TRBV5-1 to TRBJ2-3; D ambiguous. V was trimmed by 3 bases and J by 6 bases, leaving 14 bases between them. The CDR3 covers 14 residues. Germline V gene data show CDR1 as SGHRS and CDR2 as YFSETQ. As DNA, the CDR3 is TGCGCCAGCAGCTCCGGTGGGATGCCGGATACGCAGTATTTT. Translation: CASSSGGMPDTQYF.

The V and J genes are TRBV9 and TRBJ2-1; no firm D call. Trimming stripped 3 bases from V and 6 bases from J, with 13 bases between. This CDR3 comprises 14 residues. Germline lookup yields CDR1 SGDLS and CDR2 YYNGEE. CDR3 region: CASSGRVSSNEQFF. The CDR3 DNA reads TGTGCCAGCAGCGGCCGGGTCTCGTCCAATGAGCAGTTCTTC.

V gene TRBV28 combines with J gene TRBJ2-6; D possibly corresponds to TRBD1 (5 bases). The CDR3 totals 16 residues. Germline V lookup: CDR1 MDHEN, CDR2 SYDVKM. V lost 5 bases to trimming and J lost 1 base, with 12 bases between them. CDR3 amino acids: CASSLPAGSGANVLTF. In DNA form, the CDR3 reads TGTGCCAGCAGTCTACCCGCAGGGTCTGGGGCCAACGTCCTGACTTTC.

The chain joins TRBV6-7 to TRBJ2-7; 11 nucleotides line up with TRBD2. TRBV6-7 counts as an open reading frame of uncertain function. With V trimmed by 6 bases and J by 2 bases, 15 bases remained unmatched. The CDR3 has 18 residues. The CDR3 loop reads CASRSRGLAAIHPYEQYF. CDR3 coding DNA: TGTGCCAGCAGGAGCCGGGGACTAGCGGCGATCCATCCCTACGAGCAGTACTTC.

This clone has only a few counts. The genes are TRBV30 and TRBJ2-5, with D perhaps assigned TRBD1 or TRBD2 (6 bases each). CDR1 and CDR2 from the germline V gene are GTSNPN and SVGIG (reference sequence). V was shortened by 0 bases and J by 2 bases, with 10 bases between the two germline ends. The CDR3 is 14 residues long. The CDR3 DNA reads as TGTGCCTGGAGTGTAGGGGGGAATCAAGAGACCCAGTACTTC. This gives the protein CAWSVGGNQETQYF.